The next 10 T cell receptor beta chains were all read from a single sample in a study of Graves' ophthalmopathy and Graves' hyperthyroidism. Amplified TCR beta CDR3 regions were obtained using RNA transcripts as template. First-round RT-PCR relied on HTBI primers, and a second-round multiplex PCR came next. TCRdb recomputed calls from the multiplex PCR reads with MiXCR, one row per CDR3 protein. The table shows about 550,000 distinct CDR3 sequences, with just under 40% occurring only once. Material: peripheral blood or thyroid tissue (not recorded which). The receptors here all came from an adult man with Graves' hyperthyroidism.

This clonotype was picked up many times. The chain couples TRBV29-1 to TRBJ2-7; 14 bases align to TRBD2. The CDR3 totals 13 residues. CDR1 and CDR2 from the germline V gene are SQVTM and ANQGSEA. Unmatched junction bases numbered 3, after V lost 6 bases and J lost 5 bases. In nucleotides, the CDR3 is TGCAGCGTGGGGACTAGCGGGAGTAACGAGCAGTACTTC. It translates to CSVGTSGSNEQYF.

The sample holds many counts of this clonotype. This chain joins TRBV12-3 or TRBV12-4 and TRBJ1-2; D might be TRBD1 (6 bases). The CDR3 has 16 amino acids. The V end lost 4 bases, the J end lost 4 bases, and 19 bases lay between the germline ends. This chain's CDR3 is CASSSTFRDTAYGYTF. DNA for the CDR3: TGTGCCAGCAGTTCCACATTCCGGGACACGGCCTATGGCTACACCTTC.

There are many counts of this clonotype. This chain joins TRBV2 and TRBJ2-2; TRBD1 matches at 7 bases. The CDR3 spans 16 residues. With V trimmed by 1 base and J by 1 base, 3 bases remained unmatched. The germline gives CDR1 SNHLY, CDR2 FYNNEI. CDR3 amino acids: CASSEVGTENTGELFF. As DNA, the CDR3 is TGTGCCAGCAGTGAAGTGGGGACAGAGAACACCGGGGAGCTGTTTTTT. The full variable domain, completed using reference TRBV2 and TRBJ2-2, is EPEVTQTPSHQVTQMGQEVILRCVPISNHLYFYWYRQILGQKVEFLVSFYNNEISEKSEIFDDQFSVERPDGSNFTLKIRSTKLEDSAMYFCASSEVGTENTGELFFGEGSRLTVL.

This clonotype was counted many times. This rearrangement joins TRBV9 to TRBJ2-2; D is undetermined. The CDR3 extends over 13 amino acids. CDR1 is SGDLS and CDR2 is YYNGEE in the germline V gene. V lost 0 bases and J 4 bases, leaving 4 bases between the germline ends. The CDR3 DNA reads TGTGCCAGCAGCGTAGCAAGCACCGGGGAGCTGTTTTTT. It encodes CASSVASTGELFF.

A word on this clonotype: The junction does not match germline at one end; this may be a read error. The V gene is TRBV7-2, the J gene TRBJ2-3; D is tentatively TRBD1 or TRBD2 (5 bases each). Germline V gene data show CDR1 as SGHTA and CDR2 as FQGNSA. The CDR3 is 15 amino acids. CDR3 protein: CASSVAGGHTDTQYF. Here the CDR3 DNA reads TGTGCCAGCAGCGTAGCTGGAGGACACACAGATACGCAGTATTTT.

This clonotype was seen only a few times. The rearrangement links TRBV20-1 to TRBJ2-6, with D unresolved. In germline, CDR1 is DFQATT, CDR2 SNEGSKA (reference sequence). The CDR3 contains 16 residues. With 3 bases removed from V and 0 bases from J, the gap between germline ends came to 12 bases. The CDR3 spells CSASRRDHSGANVLTF. CDR3 nucleotides: TGCAGTGCTAGTCGGCGAGATCACTCTGGGGCCAACGTCCTGACTTTC.

The chain couples TRBV19 to TRBJ1-2; TRBD1 is a possible D gene (5 bases). The V and J ends lost 3 bases and 2 bases respectively, with 16 bases between them. Germline CDR1 reads LNHDA; CDR2 reads SQIVND (reference sequence). The CDR3 is 16 amino acids. The CDR3 loop reads CASSITLGAGNYGYTF. The DNA of the CDR3 is TGTGCCAGTAGTATTACCCTTGGGGCAGGGAACTATGGCTACACCTTC. The full variable domain, completed using reference TRBV19 and TRBJ1-2, is DGGITQSPKYLFRKEGQNVTLSCEQNLNHDAMYWYRQDPGQGLRLIYYSQIVNDFQKGDIAEGYSVSREKKESFPLTVTSAQKNPTAFYLCASSITLGAGNYGYTFGSGTRLTVV.

Details on this clonotype: This may stem from a read error, because a much larger clone lies one nucleotide away. The chain links TRBV14 to TRBJ1-1; 7 positions agree with TRBD1. This CDR3 has 15 amino acids. Germline CDR1 and CDR2: SGHDN and FVKESK. The CDR3 loop is CASSPEGTGETEALF. As DNA, the CDR3 is TGTGCCAGCAGCCCCGAGGGAACAGGGGAGACTGAAGCTCTCTTT. The entire variable domain, with the rest obtained from reference TRBV14 and TRBJ1-1, is as follows: EAGVTQFPSHSVIEKGQTVTLRCDPISGHDNLYWYRRVMGKEIKFLLHFVKESKQDESGMPNNRFLAERTGGTYSTLKVQPAELEDSGVYFCASSPEGTGETEALFGQGTRLTVV.

Turning to this clonotype: Given a much more abundant clone one base away, this may be a read error. This chain joins TRBV7-8 and TRBJ1-5; TRBD1 might be the D (6 bases). The CDR3 has 17 residues. Germline CDR1 is SGHVS and CDR2 is FQNEAQ. CDR3 DNA sequence: TGTGCCAACAGCTTAGGGGGGGGGGGCTATAGCAATCAGCCCCAGCATTTT. Amino acids: CANSLGGGGYSNQPQHF.

Many counts were recorded for this clonotype. The V and J genes are TRBV7-9 and TRBJ2-7; D possibly corresponds to TRBD1 (5 bases). Germline V lookup: CDR1 SEHNR, CDR2 FQNEAQ (reference sequence). Trimming left V 7 bases short and J 3 bases short, with 10 bases between. The CDR3 contains 12 residues. CDR3 DNA sequence: TGTGCCAGCAACGTACAGGACTACGAGCAGTACTTC. The encoded protein is CASNVQDYEQYF.